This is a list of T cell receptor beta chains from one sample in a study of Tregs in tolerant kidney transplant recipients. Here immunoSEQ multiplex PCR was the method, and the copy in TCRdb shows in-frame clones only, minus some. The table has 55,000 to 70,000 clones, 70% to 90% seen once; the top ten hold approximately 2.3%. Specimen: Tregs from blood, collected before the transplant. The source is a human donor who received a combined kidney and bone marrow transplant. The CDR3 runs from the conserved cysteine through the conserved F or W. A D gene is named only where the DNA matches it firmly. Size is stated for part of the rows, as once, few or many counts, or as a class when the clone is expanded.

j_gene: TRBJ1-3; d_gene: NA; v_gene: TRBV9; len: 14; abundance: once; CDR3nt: TGTGCCAGCAGCGTAGGGCCCCCTGGAAACACCATATATTTT; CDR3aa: CASSVGPPGNTIYF
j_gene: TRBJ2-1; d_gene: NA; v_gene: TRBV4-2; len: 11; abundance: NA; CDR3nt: TGTGCCAGCAGCAAGCAACATGAGCAGTTCTTC; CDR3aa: CASSKQHEQFF
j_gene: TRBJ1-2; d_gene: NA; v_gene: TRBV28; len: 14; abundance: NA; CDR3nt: TGTGCCAGCAGTTTATGGGCAGGTTCAGGTGGCTACACCTTC; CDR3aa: CASSLWAGSGGYTF
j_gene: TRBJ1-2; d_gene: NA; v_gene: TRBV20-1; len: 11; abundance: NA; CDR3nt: TGCAGTAGTCGGGTAAACAATGGCTACACCTTC; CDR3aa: CSSRVNNGYTF
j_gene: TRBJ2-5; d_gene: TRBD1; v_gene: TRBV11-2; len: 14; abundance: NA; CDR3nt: TGTGCCAGCAGCCCCAGGACAGGGCGAGAGACCCAGTACTTC; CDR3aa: CASSPRTGRETQYF
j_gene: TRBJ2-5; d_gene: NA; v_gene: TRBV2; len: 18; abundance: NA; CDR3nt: TGTGCCAGCAGTGAAGCTCCCGGGCAGGGGCGAGGGGAAGAGACCCAGTACTTC; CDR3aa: CASSEAPGQGRGEETQYF
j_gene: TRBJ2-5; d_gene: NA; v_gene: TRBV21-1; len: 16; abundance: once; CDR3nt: TGTGCCAGCAGCAAAGCGCTAAGGGTTAAGGTCGAGACCCAGTACTTC; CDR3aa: CASSKALRVKVETQYF
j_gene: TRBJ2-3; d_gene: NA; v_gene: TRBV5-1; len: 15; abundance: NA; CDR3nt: TGCGCCAGCAGCGGGGGGTACGGTAGCACAGATACGCAGTATTTT; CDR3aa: CASSGGYGSTDTQYF
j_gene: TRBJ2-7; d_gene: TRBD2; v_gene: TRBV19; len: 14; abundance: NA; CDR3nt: TGTGCCAGTAGTACGCCCGGGAGGAGATACGAGCAGTACTTC; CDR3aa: CASSTPGRRYEQYF
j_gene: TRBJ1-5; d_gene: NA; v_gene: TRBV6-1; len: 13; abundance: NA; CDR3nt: TGTGCCAGCAGTGAAGCTTGGGGCCAGCCCCAGCATTTT; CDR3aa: CASSEAWGQPQHF
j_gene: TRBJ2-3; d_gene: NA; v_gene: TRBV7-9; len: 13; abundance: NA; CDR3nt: TGTGCCAGCAGCTGGGGGAAAGGGGATACGCAGTATTTT; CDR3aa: CASSWGKGDTQYF
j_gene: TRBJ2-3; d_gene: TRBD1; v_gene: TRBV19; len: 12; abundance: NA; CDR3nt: TGTGCCACCACAGGGGTTACAGATACGCAGTATTTT; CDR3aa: CATTGVTDTQYF
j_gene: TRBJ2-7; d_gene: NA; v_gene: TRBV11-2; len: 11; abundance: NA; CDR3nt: TGTGCCAGCAGCCTCGATCTCGAGCAGTACTTC; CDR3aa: CASSLDLEQYF
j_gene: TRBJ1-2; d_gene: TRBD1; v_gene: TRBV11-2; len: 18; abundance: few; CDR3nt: TGTGCCAGCAGCGCAATTCAAGGGGCGGACAGGGAGGGTTATGGCTACACCTTC; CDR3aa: CASSAIQGADREGYGYTF
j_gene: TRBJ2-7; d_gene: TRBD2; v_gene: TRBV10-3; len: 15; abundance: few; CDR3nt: TGTGCCATCAGTGAGTCGACTAGCGGTTCCTACGAGCAGTACTTC; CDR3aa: CAISESTSGSYEQYF
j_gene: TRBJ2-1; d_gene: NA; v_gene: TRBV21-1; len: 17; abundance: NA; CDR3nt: TGTGCCAGCAGAGGGGACATAGCTACACCATCCGACAATGAGCAGTTCTTC; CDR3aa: CASRGDIATPSDNEQFF
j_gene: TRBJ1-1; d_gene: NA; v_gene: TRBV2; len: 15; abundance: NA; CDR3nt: TGTGCCAGCAGTGAACAGGGCGGGTTGAACACTGAAGCTTTCTTT; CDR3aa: CASSEQGGLNTEAFF
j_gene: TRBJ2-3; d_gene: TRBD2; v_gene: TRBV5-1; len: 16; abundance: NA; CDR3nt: TGCGCCAGCAGCTTATCTAGCGGGACACGCACAGATACGCAGTATTTT; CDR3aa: CASSLSSGTRTDTQYF
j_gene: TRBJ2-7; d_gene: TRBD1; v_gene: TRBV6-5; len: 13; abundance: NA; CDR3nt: TGTGCCAGCAGTTACTCGACAGGGGGGCGGAGTTACTTC; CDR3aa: CASSYSTGGRSYF
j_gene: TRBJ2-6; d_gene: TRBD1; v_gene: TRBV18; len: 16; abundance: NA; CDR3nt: TGTGCCAACGGACAGGGCCCATTAGTGGGGGCCAACGTCCTGACTTTC; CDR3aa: CANGQGPLVGANVLTF
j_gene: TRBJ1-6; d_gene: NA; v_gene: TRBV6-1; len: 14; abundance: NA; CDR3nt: TGTGCCAGCAGTCAAGGACTGATTAATTCACCCCTCCACTTT; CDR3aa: CASSQGLINSPLHF
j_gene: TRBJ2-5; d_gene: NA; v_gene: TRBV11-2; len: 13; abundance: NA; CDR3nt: TGTGCCAGCAGCTTAGTAGGGTGGGAGACCCAGTACTTC; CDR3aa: CASSLVGWETQYF
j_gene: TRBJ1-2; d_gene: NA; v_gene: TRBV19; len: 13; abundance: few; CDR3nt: TGTGCCAGTAGTATCAAGGGGAACTATGGCTACACCTTC; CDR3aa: CASSIKGNYGYTF
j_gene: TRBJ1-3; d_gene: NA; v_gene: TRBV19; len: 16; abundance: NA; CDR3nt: TGTGCCAGTATCCCCCCGCCCGGGCGGTCTGGAAACACCATATATTTT; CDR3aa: CASIPPPGRSGNTIYF
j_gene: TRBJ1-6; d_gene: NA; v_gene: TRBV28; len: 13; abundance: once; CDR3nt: TGTGCCAGCAGGTCGGGGATTGATTCACCCCTCCACTTT; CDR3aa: CASRSGIDSPLHF
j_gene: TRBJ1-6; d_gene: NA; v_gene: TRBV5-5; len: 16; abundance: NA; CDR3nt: TGTGCCAGCACCGGGGAGGGGCGCGTTACAAATTCACCCCTCCACTTT; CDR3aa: CASTGEGRVTNSPLHF
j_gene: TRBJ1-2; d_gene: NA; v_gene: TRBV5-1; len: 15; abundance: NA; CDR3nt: TGCGCCAGCAGCCCCTCGGCCCTGTTGGGCTATGGCTACACCTTC; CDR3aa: CASSPSALLGYGYTF
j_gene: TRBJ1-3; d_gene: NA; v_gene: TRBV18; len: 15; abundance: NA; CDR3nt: TGTGCCAGCTCTCTGCAACCGGGACCCGGAAACACCATATATTTT; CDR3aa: CASSLQPGPGNTIYF